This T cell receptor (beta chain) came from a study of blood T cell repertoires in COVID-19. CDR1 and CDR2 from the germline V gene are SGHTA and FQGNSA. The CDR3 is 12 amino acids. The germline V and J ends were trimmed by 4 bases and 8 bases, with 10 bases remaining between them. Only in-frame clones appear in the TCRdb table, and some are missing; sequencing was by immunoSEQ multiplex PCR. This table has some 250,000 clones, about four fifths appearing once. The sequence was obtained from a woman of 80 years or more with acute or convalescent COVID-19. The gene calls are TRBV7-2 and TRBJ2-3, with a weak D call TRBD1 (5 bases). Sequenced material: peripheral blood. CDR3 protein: CASSSTAVTQYF. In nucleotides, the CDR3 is TGTGCCAGCAGCTCGACAGCCGTTACGCAGTATTTT.